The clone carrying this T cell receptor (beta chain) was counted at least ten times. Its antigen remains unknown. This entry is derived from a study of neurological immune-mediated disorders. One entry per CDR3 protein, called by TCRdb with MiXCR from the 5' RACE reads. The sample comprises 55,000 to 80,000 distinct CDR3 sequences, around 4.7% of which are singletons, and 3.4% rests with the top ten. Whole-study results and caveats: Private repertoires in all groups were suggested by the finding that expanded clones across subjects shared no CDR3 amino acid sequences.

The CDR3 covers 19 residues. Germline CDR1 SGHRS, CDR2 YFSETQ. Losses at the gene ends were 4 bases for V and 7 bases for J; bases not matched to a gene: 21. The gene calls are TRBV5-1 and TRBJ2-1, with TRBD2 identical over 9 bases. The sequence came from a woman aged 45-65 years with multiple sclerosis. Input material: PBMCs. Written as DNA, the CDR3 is TGCGCCAGCAGCCCCCTAAGTTCCAGCGGGGGGCTGGTTGGGAATGAGCAGTTCTTC. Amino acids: CASSPLSSSGGLVGNEQFF.